The 26 T cell receptor beta chains below were found in one sample sequenced in a study of OX40 agonist ivuxolimab in advanced cancers. Libraries came from the immunoSEQ multiplex PCR assay. TCRdb took this table from immuneACCESS and kept in-frame rearrangements with V and J called. Such tables lack part of the clones; where checked against another copy, unresolved V genes explain under half of the gap, and the rest is unexplained. In this sample the table shows 94,000 or so clones, under 90% of which occur a single time. The ten largest clonotypes hold 5.8% of the sample. Source: CD4+ or CD8+ T cells sorted from blood, taken in a trial of the OX40 agonist ivuxolimab. All receptors come from an adult with an advanced solid tumor such as melanoma, head and neck, liver or kidney cancer.

This rearrangement joins TRBV7-2 to TRBJ2-5; possibly TRBD1 or TRBD2 for D (5 bases each). V lost 5 bases to trimming and J lost 2 bases, with 9 bases between them. This CDR3 is 13 amino acids long. Germline V gives CDR1 SGHTA, CDR2 FQGNSA. This CDR3 is CASSRDVQETQYF. CDR3 DNA sequence: TGTGCCAGCAGCCGGGACGTGCAAGAGACCCAGTACTTC.

A note on this clone: One end of the junction is discordant with germline, which a read error may explain. The J gene is TRBJ2-4, the V gene TRBV18; the D gene is possibly TRBD1 (5 bases). The CDR3 extends over 15 amino acids. Germline CDR1 and CDR2: KGHSH and LQKENI. CDR3 bases: TGTGCCAGCTCCCCACTGGGGCCCGGGTTAAACATTCAGTACTTC. It is translated as CASSPLGPGLNIQYF.

This sequence joins TRBV9 and TRBJ2-3; 7 nucleotides match TRBD2. CDR1 is SGDLS, CDR2 YYNGEE, per germline. The CDR3 contains 15 residues. J gave up 3 bases and V 1 base, and 5 bases lay outside the gene matches. The CDR3 region has the DNA TGTGCCAGCAGCGTATACGGACTAGATACAGATACGCAGTATTTT. This gives the protein CASSVYGLDTDTQYF.

This clone has just a few counts. The genes are TRBV4-2 and TRBJ1-3, with TRBD1 as a possible D gene (6 bases). There are 18 residues in the CDR3. The germline V gene has CDR1 LGHNA and CDR2 YNFKEQ. V dropped 1 base and J dropped 4 bases, with 20 bases sitting between them. This chain's CDR3 is CASSQVGGKSERGNTIYF. Here the CDR3 DNA reads TGTGCCAGCAGCCAAGTGGGGGGCAAGTCGGAGAGGGGAAACACCATATATTTT.

The V gene is TRBV18, the J gene TRBJ2-2; 9 nucleotides line up with TRBD2. Losses at the gene ends were 1 base for V and 4 bases for J; bases not matched to a gene: 7. CDR1 and CDR2 from the germline V gene are KGHSH and LQKENI. This CDR3 region has 17 residues. In DNA form, the CDR3 reads TGTGCCAGCTCACCACTAGCGGGAGTTGCTATCACCGGGGAGCTGTTTTTT. Translated, it gives CASSPLAGVAITGELFF.

The chain is built from TRBV7-2 and TRBJ2-4; D is unclear. The germline V and J ends were trimmed by 5 bases and 1 base, with 12 bases remaining between them. This CDR3 has 15 amino acids. Per germline, CDR1 SGHTA and CDR2 FQGNSA. In DNA, the CDR3 is TGTGCCAGCAGCCCCAGGTCCCGGGCCAAAAACATTCAGTACTTC. Its translation is CASSPRSRAKNIQYF. Based on the CDR3 plus reference TRBV7-2 and TRBJ2-4, the full variable domain is GAGVSQSPSNKVTEKGKDVELRCDPISGHTALYWYRQSLGQGLEFLIYFQGNSAPDKSGLPSDRFSAERTGGSVSTLTIQRTQQEDSAVYLCASSPRSRAKNIQYFGAGTRLSVL.

V usage is TRBV11-2 and J usage is TRBJ1-5; D gene ambiguous. Germline CDR1 is SGHAT and CDR2 is FQNNGV. The CDR3 runs to 15 residues. V lost 2 bases to trimming and J lost 1 base, with 9 bases between them. CDR3 sequence: CASSLYGQSNQPQHF. In nucleotides, the CDR3 is TGTGCCAGCAGCTTATACGGGCAGAGCAATCAGCCCCAGCATTTT.

The V call is TRBV27, the J call TRBJ2-3, with a weak D call TRBD1 (6 bases). The CDR3 contains 14 residues. Trimming cost V 2 bases and J 2 bases, with 8 bases left between them. Germline V CDR1 and CDR2: MNHEY, SMNVEV (reference sequence). The CDR3 here is CASSLRGHTDTQYF. As DNA, the CDR3 is TGTGCCAGCAGTTTAAGGGGACACACAGATACGCAGTATTTT.

This clone was recorded a few times. The chain is built from TRBV27 and TRBJ1-3; perhaps TRBD1 as D (5 bases). There are 14 residues in the CDR3. V shed 8 bases and J shed 0 bases, with 11 bases lying between them. Per the germline V gene, CDR1 is MNHEY and CDR2 is SMNVEV (reference sequence). This CDR3 reads CASGVGGSGNTIYF. CDR3 nucleotide sequence: TGTGCCAGCGGAGTGGGGGGCTCTGGAAACACCATATATTTT.

This sequence joins TRBV19 and TRBJ2-7; 7 nucleotides match TRBD1. This CDR3 is built from 14 residues. Losses at the gene ends were 1 base for V and 1 base for J; bases not matched to a gene: 1. Looked up from germline, CDR1 is LNHDA and CDR2 is SQIVND (reference sequence). CDR3 in amino acids: CASSIVGQSYEQYF. For the CDR3, the DNA is TGTGCCAGTAGTATAGTGGGACAGTCCTACGAGCAGTACTTC.

The DNA for the CDR3 is TGCGCCAGCAGCCCTCATGAGAGCAATCAGCCCCAGCATTTT. As protein: CASSPHESNQPQHF. This chain links TRBV4-1 with TRBJ1-5; D is undetermined. CDR1 and CDR2 from the germline V gene are MGHRA and YSYEKL. The CDR3 totals 14 residues. Trimming took off 4 bases at V and 1 base at J, with 8 bases between the two ends.

V is TRBV4-1 and J is TRBJ1-6; tentatively, D is TRBD1 (5 bases). CDR1 and CDR2 from the germline V gene are MGHRA and YSYEKL. V was cut by 0 bases and J by 5 bases, with 14 bases left in between. CDR3 length equals 17 residues. CDR3 coding DNA: TGCGCCAGCAGCCAAGATGAGGGGCAGGCCGATAATTCACCCCTCCACTTT. Encoded protein: CASSQDEGQADNSPLHF.

In the case of this clone: A junction end diverges from the germline sequence, so it may reflect a read error. The V and J genes are TRBV4-2 and TRBJ1-3; D ambiguous. Germline values: CDR1 LGHNA, CDR2 YNFKEQ. This CDR3 contains 14 residues. This CDR3 reads CASSEDSSGNTIYF. The CDR3 DNA reads TGTGCCAGCAGCGAAGATTCCTCTGGAAACACCATATATTTT.

This clone appeared a single time. The DNA for the CDR3 is TGTGCCTGGGGTAAAGGATATAGCAATCAGCCCCAGCATTTT. Protein product: CAWGKGYSNQPQHF. This chain uses TRBV30 with TRBJ1-5; unclear D gene. Germline V CDR1 and CDR2: GTSNPN, SVGIG (reference sequence). V was clipped by 5 bases and J by 0 bases, with 11 bases between them. This CDR3 comprises 14 residues.

The chain employs TRBV10-1 and TRBJ2-1; 9 nucleotides align to TRBD2. This CDR3 contains 15 residues. Losses at the gene ends were 0 bases for V and 8 bases for J; bases not matched to a gene: 5. Germline assignment: CDR1 WNHNN and CDR2 SYGVQD (reference sequence). The CDR3 protein is CASSESAGGSDEQFF. The DNA of the CDR3 is TGCGCCAGCAGTGAGTCCGCGGGAGGGTCGGATGAGCAGTTCTTC.

The gene calls are TRBV27 and TRBJ2-7; 7 nucleotides match TRBD2. CDR1 MNHEY and CDR2 SMNVEV come from the germline V gene (reference sequence). V was clipped by 6 bases and J by 4 bases; unmatched bases: 9. The CDR3 runs to 14 residues. The CDR3 DNA sequence: TGTGCCAGCAGGAGGGAGGGGCCGGGGTACGAGCAGTACTTC. Its translation is CASRREGPGYEQYF.

A note on this clone: Other DNA sequences within the sample encode an identical CDR3. V gene TRBV19 combines with J gene TRBJ2-7; TRBD1 aligns across 9 bases. Trimming at V came to 5 bases and at J to 3 bases, leaving 5 bases not matched to a gene. This CDR3 region has 14 residues. Germline CDR1 reads LNHDA; CDR2 reads SQIVND (reference sequence). The chain's CDR3 is CASSAGTGSYEQYF. The DNA of the CDR3 is TGTGCCAGTAGTGCCGGGACAGGGAGCTACGAGCAGTACTTC.

The chain links TRBV5-1 to TRBJ2-1, with 7 positions matching TRBD2. V was pared by 4 bases and J by 5 bases, with 9 bases of the junction left unmatched. The CDR3 runs to 15 residues. The V gene's germline CDR1 is SGHRS and CDR2 YFSETQ. The CDR3 DNA is TGCGCCAGCAGCATGACTTCAGCGGGGAACAATGAGCAGTTCTTC. Translating it yields CASSMTSAGNNEQFF.

V usage is TRBV9 and J usage is TRBJ2-7; 7 bases align to TRBD2. The J segment lost 4 bases and the V segment lost 0 bases, leaving 7 bases of the junction unmatched. The germline V gene encodes CDR1 SGDLS and CDR2 YYNGEE. The CDR3 has 15 residues. The CDR3, as DNA: TGTGCCAGCAGCGTAGCTATCGGGGGGTCTTACGAGCAGTACTTC. Translating gives CASSVAIGGSYEQYF.

The chain employs TRBV7-6 and TRBJ1-5; D is undetermined. The V end lost 5 bases, the J end lost 5 bases, and 16 bases lay between the germline ends. The CDR3 has 15 residues. In germline, CDR1 is SGHVS, CDR2 FNYEAQ. The CDR3 loop reads CASSVYGRTDQPQHF. The CDR3 DNA follows: TGTGCCAGCAGCGTTTACGGGCGGACTGATCAGCCCCAGCATTTT.

This clone came up a few times. V and J are TRBV6-1 and TRBJ1-2; no clear D gene. CDR3 length equals 14 residues. Per germline, CDR1 MNHNS and CDR2 SASEGT. The V end lost 6 bases, the J end lost 6 bases, and 17 bases lay between the germline ends. DNA for the CDR3: TGTGCCAGCAGGATTGAATCGGTAGTCGATGGCTACACCTTC. Translated: CASRIESVVDGYTF.

This clone was found once. The DNA of the CDR3 is TGCGCCAGCAGCGGTAACCGGGACAGGAGGCGTTTGAGCTATGGCTACACCTTC. Amino acids: CASSGNRDRRRLSYGYTF. The genes are TRBV5-1 and TRBJ1-2; 8 positions agree with TRBD1. Trimming at V came to 4 bases and at J to 4 bases, leaving 18 bases not matched to a gene. Per the germline V gene, CDR1 is SGHRS and CDR2 is YFSETQ. The CDR3 spans 18 residues.

The chain joins TRBV2 to TRBJ2-5; TRBD1 agrees at 10 bases. This CDR3 region has 16 residues. CDR1 is SNHLY, CDR2 FYNNEI, per germline. V dropped 7 bases and J dropped 5; count of bases not matched to a gene: 13. The DNA for the CDR3 is TGTGCCAGCATAGACCGGACAGGGGGTGCGGGGGAGACCCAGTACTTC. This gives the protein CASIDRTGGAGETQYF.

The chain carries TRBV7-2 and TRBJ2-3; either TRBD1 or TRBD2 may fit D (5 bases each). The germline V gene encodes CDR1 SGHTA and CDR2 FQGNSA. The V gene lost 5 bases and the J gene lost 0 bases, with 15 bases spanning the gap. The CDR3 loop spans 16 amino acids. CDR3 nucleotide sequence: TGTGCCAGCAGCCCGGTGGGGACCTCTAGCACAGATACGCAGTATTTT. It yields the protein CASSPVGTSSTDTQYF.

The CDR3 loop reads CASSPILGTEAFF. The CDR3 bases are TGTGCCAGCAGCCCGATCCTCGGCACTGAAGCTTTCTTT. The chain is built from TRBV2 and TRBJ1-1; D gene unclear. Trimming left V 6 bases short and J 4 bases short, with 12 bases between. CDR1 SNHLY and CDR2 FYNNEI come from the germline V gene. The CDR3 consists of 13 residues.

This chain joins TRBV13 and TRBJ1-2, with TRBD1 identical over 10 bases. The CDR3 covers 13 residues. The ends lost 4 bases at V and 11 bases at J; junction bases unmatched: 7. Germline V CDR1 and CDR2: PRHDT, FYEKMQ (reference sequence). CDR3: CASSSASDRGYTF. The DNA of the CDR3 is TGTGCCAGCAGCTCGGCTTCGGACAGGGGGTACACCTTC.